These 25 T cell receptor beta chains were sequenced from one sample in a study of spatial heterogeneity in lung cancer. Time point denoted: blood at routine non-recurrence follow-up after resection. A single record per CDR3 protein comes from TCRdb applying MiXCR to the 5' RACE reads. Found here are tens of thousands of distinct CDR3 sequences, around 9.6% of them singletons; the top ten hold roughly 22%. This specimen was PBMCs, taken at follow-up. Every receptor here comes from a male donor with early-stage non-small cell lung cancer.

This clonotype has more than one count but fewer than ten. The CDR3 DNA reads TGTGCCAGCAGCCCCGCCCCGGGTCAGCCCCAGCATTTT. As protein: CASSPAPGQPQHF. This chain uses TRBV7-2 with TRBJ1-5; D call uncertain. This CDR3 has 13 amino acids. V was cut by 5 bases and J by 6 bases, with 11 bases left in between. Germline lookup yields CDR1 SGHTA and CDR2 FQGNSA.

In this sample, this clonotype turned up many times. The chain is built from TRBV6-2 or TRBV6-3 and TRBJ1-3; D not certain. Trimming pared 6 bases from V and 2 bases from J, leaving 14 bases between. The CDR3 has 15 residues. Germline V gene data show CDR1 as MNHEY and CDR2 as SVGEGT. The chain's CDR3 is CASRRRAGTGNTIYF. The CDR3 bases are TGTGCCAGCAGACGCCGCGCGGGTACTGGAAACACCATATATTTT.

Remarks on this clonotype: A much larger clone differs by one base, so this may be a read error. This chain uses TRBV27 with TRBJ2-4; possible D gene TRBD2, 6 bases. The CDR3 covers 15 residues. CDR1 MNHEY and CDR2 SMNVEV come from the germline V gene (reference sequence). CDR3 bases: TGTGCCAGCAGTTCCTCGATACTAGCCAAAGACATTCAGTACTTC. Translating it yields CASSSSILAKDIQYF.

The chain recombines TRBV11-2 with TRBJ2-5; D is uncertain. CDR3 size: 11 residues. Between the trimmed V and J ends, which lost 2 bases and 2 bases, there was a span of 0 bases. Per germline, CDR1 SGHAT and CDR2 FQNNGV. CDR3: CASSLQETQYF. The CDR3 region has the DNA TGTGCCAGCAGCTTACAAGAGACCCAGTACTTC. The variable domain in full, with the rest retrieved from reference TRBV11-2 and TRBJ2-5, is EAGVAQSPRYKIIEKRQSVAFWCNPISGHATLYWYQQILGQGPKLLIQFQNNGVVDDSQLPKDRFSAERLKGVDSTLKIQPAKLEDSAVYLCASSLQETQYFGPGTRLLVL.

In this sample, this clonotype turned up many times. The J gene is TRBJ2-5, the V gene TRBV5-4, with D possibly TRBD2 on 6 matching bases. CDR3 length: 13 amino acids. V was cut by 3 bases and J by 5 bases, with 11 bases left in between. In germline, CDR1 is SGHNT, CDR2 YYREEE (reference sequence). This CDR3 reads CASSSGLMETQYF. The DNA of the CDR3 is TGTGCCAGCAGCTCGGGACTCATGGAGACCCAGTACTTC. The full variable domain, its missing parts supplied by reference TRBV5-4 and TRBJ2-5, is ETGVTQSPTHLIKTRGQQVTLRCSSQSGHNTVSWYQQALGQGPQFIFQYYREEENGRGNFPPRFSGLQFPNYSSELNVNALELDDSALYLCASSSGLMETQYFGPGTRLLVL.

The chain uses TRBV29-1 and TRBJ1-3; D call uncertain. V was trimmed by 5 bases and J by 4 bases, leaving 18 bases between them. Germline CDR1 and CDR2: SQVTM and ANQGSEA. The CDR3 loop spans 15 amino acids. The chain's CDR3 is CSVRETSWFGNTIYF. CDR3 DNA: TGCAGCGTTAGGGAGACCTCCTGGTTCGGAAACACCATATATTTT.

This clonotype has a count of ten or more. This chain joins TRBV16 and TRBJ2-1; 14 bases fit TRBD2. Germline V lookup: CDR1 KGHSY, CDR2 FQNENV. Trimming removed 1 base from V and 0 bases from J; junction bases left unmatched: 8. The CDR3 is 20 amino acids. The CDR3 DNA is TGTGCCAGCAGCCAATTGAGGACTAGCGGGGGGTTGAGCTCCTACAATGAGCAGTTCTTC. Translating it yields CASSQLRTSGGLSSYNEQFF.

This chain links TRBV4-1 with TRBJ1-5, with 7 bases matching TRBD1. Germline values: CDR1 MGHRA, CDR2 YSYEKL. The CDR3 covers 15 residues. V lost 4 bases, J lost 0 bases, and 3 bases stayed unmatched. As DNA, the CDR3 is TGCGCCAGCAGCCTGACAGGGAATAGCAATCAGCCCCAGCATTTT. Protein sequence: CASSLTGNSNQPQHF.

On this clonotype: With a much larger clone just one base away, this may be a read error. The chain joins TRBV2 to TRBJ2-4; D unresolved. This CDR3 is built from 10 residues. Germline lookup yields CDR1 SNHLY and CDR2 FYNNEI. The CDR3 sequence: CASGGNVQYF. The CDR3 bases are TGTGCCAGCGGTGGAAACGTTCAGTACTTC.

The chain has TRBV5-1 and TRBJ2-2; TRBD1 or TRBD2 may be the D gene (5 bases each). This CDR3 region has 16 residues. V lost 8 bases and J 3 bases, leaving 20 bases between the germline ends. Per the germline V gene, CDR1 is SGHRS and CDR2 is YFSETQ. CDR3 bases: TGCGCCAGTCAAGCTTGGCCAGGGACGGACACCGGGGAGCTGTTTTTT. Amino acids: CASQAWPGTDTGELFF.

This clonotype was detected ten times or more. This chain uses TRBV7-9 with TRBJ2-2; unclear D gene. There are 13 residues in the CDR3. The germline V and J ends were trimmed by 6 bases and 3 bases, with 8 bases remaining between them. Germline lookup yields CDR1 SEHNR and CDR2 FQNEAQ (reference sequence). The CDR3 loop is CASSRGDTGELFF. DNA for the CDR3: TGTGCCAGCAGTCGTGGGGACACCGGGGAGCTGTTTTTT.

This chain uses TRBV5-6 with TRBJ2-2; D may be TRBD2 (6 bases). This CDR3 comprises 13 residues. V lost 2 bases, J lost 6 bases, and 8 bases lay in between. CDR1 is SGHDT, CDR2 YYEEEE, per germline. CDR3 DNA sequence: TGTGCCAGCAGCTTAGGAGGGGCCGGGGAGCTGTTTTTT. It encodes CASSLGGAGELFF.

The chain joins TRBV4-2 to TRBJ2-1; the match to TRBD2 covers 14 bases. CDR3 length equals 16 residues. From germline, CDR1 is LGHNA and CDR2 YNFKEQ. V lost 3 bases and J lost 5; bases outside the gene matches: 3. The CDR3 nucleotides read TGTGCCAGCAGCCAGGGGACTAGCGGGGGTGACAATGAGCAGTTCTTC. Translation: CASSQGTSGGDNEQFF.

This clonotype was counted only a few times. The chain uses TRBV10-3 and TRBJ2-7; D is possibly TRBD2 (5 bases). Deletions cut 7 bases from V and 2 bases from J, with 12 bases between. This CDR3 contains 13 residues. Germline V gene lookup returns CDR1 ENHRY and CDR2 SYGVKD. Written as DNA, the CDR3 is TGTGCCATCAATGGAGGTTTGACCTACGAGCAGTACTTC. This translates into CAINGGLTYEQYF.

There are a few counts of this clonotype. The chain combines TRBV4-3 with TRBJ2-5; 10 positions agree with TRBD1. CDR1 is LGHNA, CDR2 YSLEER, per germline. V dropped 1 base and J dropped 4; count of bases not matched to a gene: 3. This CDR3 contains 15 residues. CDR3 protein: CASSQGDRGSETQYF. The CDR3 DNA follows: TGCGCCAGCAGCCAAGGGGACAGGGGTTCAGAGACCCAGTACTTC.

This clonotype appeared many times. The CDR3 bases are TGTGCCAGCAGTTTACTCCCCGGTGGGTACGAGCAGTACTTC. It codes for CASSLLPGGYEQYF. V is TRBV27 and J is TRBJ2-7, with D unclear. Germline-derived CDR1 and CDR2 are MNHEY and SMNVEV (reference sequence). The germline V and J ends were trimmed by 2 bases and 4 bases, with 12 bases remaining between them. The CDR3 extends over 14 amino acids.

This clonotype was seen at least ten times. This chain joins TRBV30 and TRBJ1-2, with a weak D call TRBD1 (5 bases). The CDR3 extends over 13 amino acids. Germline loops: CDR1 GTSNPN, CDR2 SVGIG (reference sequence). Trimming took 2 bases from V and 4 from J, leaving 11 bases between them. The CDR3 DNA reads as TGTGCCTGGAGTTTAAGGACAACCTATGGCTACACCTTC. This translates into CAWSLRTTYGYTF. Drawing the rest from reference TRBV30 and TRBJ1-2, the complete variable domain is SQTIHQWPATLVQPVGSPLSLECTVEGTSNPNLYWYRQAAGRGLQLLFYSVGIGQISSEVPQNLSASRPQDRQFILSSKKLLLSDSGFYLCAWSLRTTYGYTFGSGTRLTVV.

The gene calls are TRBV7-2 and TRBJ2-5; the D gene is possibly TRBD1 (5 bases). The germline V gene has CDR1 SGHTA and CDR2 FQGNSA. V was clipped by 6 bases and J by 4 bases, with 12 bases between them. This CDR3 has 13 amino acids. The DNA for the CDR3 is TGTGCCAGCAGGCTAGGGGCGGTAGAGACCCAGTACTTC. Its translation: CASRLGAVETQYF.

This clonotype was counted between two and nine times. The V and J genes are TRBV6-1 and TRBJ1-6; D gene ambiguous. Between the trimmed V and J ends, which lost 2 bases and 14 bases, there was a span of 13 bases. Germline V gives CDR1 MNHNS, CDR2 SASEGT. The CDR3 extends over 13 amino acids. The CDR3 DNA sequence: TGTGCCAGCAGTGAAACCGGACTATTAACCCTCCACTTT. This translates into CASSETGLLTLHF.

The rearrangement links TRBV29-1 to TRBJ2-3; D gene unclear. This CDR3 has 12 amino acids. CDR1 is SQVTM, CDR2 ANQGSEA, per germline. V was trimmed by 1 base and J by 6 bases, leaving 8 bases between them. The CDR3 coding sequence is TGCAGCGTTGAAGTCATCCGGGATACGCAGTATTTT. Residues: CSVEVIRDTQYF.

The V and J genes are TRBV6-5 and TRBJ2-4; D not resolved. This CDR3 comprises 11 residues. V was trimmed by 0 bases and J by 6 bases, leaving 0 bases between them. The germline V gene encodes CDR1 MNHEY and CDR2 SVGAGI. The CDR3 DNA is TGTGCCAGCAGTTACTCAAACATTCAGTACTTC. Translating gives CASSYSNIQYF.

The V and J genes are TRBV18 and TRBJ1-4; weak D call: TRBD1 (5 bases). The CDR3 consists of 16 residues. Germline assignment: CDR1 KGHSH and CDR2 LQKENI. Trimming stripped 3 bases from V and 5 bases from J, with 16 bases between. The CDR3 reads CASSPGQGAMNEKLFF. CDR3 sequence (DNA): TGTGCCAGCTCACCCGGACAAGGGGCGATGAATGAAAAACTGTTTTTT.

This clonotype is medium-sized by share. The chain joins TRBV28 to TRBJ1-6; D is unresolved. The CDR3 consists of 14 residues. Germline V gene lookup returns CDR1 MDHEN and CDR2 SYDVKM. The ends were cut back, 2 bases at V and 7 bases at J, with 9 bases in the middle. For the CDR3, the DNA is TGTGCCAGCAGTTTACCTGCTTCAAATTCACCCCTCCACTTT. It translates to CASSLPASNSPLHF.

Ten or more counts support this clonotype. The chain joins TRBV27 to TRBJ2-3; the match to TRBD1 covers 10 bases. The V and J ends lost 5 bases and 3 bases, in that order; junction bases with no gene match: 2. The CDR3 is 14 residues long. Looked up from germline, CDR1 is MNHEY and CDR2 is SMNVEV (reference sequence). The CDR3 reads CASSGTGATDTQYF. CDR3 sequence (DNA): TGTGCCAGCAGTGGGACAGGGGCGACAGATACGCAGTATTTT.

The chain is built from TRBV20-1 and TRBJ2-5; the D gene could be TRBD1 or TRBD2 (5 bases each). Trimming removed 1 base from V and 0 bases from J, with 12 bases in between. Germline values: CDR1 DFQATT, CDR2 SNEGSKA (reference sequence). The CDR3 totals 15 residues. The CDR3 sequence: CSARAGTTHQETQYF. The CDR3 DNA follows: TGCAGTGCTAGAGCTGGGACCACCCACCAAGAGACCCAGTACTTC.